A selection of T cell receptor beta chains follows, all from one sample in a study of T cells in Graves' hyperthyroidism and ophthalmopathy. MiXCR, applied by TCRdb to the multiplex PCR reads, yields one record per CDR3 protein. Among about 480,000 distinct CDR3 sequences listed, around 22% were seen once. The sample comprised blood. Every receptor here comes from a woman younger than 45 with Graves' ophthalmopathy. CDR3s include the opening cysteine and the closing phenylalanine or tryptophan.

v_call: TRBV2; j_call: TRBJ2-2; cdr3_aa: CASSEFWDTGELFF
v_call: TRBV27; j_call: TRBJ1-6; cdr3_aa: CASSPDRTYNSPLHF
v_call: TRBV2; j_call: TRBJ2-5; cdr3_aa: CASSRTSGEETQYF
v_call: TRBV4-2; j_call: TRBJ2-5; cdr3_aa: CASSQEILQETQYF
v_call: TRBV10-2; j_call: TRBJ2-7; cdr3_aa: CASSDPSGVPYEQYF
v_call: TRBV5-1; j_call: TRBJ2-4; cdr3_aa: CASSPDSVIGIQYF
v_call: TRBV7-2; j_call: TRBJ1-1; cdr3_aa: CASSLGSRINTEAFF
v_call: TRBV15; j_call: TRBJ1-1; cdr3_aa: CATSTGWVAGEAFF
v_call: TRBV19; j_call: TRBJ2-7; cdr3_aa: CASSIGTTGNFNKQYF
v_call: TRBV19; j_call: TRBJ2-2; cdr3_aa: CASTPFRGGPTGELFF
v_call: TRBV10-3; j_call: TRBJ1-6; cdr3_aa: CAISTGGHNSPLHF
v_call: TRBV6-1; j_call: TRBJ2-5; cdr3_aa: CASTRRLTGAQETQYF
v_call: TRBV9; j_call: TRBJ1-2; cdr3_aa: CASSVGAKANYGYTF
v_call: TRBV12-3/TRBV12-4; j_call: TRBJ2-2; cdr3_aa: CASSPLAGGLGTGELFF
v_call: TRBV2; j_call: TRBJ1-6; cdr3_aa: CASSVQGGYSPLHF
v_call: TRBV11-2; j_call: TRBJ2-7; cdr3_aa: CASSYLGLAGILYEQYF
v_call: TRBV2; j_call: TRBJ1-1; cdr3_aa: CASSWVMGPYSEAFF
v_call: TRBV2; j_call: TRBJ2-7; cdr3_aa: CASSIGRGAYEQYF
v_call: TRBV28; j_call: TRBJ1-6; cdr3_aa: CASSLPGQINSPLHF
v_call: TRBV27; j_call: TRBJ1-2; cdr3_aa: CASSWRAGGGEGYTF
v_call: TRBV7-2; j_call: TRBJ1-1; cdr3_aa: CASSLRQGHTEAFF
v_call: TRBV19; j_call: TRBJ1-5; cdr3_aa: CASSNRGMGNQPQHF
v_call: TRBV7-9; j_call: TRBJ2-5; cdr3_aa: CASTQSGYRETQYF
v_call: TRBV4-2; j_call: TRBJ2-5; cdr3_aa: CASSQDPPSGGADETQYF
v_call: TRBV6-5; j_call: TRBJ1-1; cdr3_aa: CASSYPVRGRTEAFF
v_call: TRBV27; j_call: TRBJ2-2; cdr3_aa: CASSTTGPGTFTGELFF
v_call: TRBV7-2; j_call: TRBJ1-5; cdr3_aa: CASRAGQNSNQPQHF
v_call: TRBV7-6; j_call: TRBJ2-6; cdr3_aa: CASSLISPRVGGANVLTF
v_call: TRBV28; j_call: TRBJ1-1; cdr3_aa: CASSSTLRTGRNTEAFF
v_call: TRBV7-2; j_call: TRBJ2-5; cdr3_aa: CASSLRPPPETQYF
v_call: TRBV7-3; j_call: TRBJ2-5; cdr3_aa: CASSLGDLAGGETQYF
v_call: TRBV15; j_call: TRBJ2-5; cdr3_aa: CATSRDLEVRAQETQYF
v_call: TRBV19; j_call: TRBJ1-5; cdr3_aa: CASSIVSGYNQPQHF
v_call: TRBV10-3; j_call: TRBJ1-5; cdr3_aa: CAISGGTEPQHF
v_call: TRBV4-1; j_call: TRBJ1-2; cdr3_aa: CASSQYGPGQGSYGYTF
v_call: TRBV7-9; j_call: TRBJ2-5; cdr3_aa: CVSSLATGGETQYF
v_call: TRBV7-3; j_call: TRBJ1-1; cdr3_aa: CASSSLGGRGTEAFF